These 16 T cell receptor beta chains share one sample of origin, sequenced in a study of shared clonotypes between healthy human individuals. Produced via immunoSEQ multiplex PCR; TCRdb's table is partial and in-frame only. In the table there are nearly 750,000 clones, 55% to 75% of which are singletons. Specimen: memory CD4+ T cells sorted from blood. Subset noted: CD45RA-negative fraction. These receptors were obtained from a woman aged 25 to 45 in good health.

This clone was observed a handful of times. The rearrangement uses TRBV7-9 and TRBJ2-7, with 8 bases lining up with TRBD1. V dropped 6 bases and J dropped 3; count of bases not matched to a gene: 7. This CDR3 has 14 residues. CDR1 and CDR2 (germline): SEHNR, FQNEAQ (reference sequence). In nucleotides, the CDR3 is TGTGCCAGCAGTTCACTTGGGACAGGCTACGAGCAGTACTTC. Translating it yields CASSSLGTGYEQYF. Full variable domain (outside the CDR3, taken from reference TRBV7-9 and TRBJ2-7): DTGVSQNPRHKITKRGQNVTFRCDPISEHNRLYWYRQTLGQGPEFLTYFQNEAQLEKSRLLSDRFSAERPKGSFSTLEIQRTEQGDSAMYLCASSSLGTGYEQYFGPGTRLTVT.

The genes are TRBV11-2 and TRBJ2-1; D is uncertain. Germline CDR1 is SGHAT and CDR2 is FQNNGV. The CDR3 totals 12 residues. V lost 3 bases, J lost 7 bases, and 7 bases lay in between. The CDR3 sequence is CASSFATNEQFF. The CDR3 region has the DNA TGTGCCAGCAGCTTTGCCACTAATGAGCAGTTCTTC. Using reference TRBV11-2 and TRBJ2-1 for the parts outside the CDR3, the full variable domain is EAGVAQSPRYKIIEKRQSVAFWCNPISGHATLYWYQQILGQGPKLLIQFQNNGVVDDSQLPKDRFSAERLKGVDSTLKIQPAKLEDSAVYLCASSFATNEQFFGPGTRLTVL.

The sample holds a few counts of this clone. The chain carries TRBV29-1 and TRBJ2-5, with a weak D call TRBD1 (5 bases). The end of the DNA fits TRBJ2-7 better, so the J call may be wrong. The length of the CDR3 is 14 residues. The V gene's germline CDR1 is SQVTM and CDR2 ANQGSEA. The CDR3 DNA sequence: TGCAGCGTTGGAACAAGCCAGGGAACCTACGAGCAGTACTTC. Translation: CSVGTSQGTYEQYF.

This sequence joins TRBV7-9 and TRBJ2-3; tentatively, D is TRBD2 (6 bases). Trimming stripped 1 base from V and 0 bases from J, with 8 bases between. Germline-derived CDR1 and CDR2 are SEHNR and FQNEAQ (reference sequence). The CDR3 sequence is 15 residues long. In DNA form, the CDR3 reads TGTGCCAGCAGCTTAGGTGGGAGGAGCACAGATACGCAGTATTTT. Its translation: CASSLGGRSTDTQYF.

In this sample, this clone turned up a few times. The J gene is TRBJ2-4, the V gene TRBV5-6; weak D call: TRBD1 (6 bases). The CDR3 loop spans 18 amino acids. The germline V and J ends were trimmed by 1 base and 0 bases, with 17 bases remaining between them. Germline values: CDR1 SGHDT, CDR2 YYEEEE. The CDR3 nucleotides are TGTGCCAGCAGCTTGACCTGGGACAACACAATAGCCAAAAACATTCAGTACTTC. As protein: CASSLTWDNTIAKNIQYF.

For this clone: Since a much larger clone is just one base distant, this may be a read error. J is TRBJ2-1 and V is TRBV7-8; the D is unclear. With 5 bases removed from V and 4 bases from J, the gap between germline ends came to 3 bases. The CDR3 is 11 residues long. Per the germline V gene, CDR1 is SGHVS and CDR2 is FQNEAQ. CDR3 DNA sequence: TGTGCCAGCAGCAATTACAATGAGCAGTTCTTC. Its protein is CASSNYNEQFF.

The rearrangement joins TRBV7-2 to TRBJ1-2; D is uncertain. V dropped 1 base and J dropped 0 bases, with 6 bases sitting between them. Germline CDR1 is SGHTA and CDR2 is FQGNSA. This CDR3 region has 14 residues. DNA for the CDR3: TGTGCCAGCAGCTTAGAGTTATCTAACTATGGCTACACCTTC. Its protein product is CASSLELSNYGYTF.

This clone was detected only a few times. CDR3 protein: CASSPSGRISNEQFF. The CDR3 nucleotides read TGTGCCAGCAGCCCGAGCGGGAGGATATCAAATGAGCAGTTCTTC. J is TRBJ2-1 and V is TRBV11-2; 9 bases align to TRBD2. This CDR3 has 15 residues. CDR1 SGHAT and CDR2 FQNNGV come from the germline V gene. V gave up 5 bases and J gave up 7 bases; unmatched junction bases: 9.

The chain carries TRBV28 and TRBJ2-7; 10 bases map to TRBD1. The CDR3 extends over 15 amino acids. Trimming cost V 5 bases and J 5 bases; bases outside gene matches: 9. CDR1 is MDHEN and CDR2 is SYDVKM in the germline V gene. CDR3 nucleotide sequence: TGTGCCAGCAGTACGGAGACAGGGGGCAGACACGAGCAGTACTTC. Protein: CASSTETGGRHEQYF.

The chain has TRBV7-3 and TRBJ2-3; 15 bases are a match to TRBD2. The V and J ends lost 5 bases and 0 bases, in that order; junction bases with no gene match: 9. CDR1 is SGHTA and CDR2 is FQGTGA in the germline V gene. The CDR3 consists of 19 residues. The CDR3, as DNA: TGTGCCAGCAGCCCCGCCGGGACTAGCGGGGGGCTAAGCACAGATACGCAGTATTTT. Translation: CASSPAGTSGGLSTDTQYF.

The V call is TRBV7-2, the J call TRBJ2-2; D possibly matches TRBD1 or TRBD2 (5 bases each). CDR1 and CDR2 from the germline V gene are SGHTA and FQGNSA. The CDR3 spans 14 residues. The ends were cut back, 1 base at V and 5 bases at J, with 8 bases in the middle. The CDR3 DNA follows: TGTGCCAGCAGCTTAGTTGGGACGACCGGGGAGCTGTTTTTT. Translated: CASSLVGTTGELFF.

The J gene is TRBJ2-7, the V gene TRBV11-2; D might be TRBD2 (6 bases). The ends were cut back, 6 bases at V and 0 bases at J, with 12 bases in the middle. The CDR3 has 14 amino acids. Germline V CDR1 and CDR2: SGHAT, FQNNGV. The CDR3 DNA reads TGTGCCAGCAGTCCGGACGGGAGCTCCTACGAGCAGTACTTC. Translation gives CASSPDGSSYEQYF.

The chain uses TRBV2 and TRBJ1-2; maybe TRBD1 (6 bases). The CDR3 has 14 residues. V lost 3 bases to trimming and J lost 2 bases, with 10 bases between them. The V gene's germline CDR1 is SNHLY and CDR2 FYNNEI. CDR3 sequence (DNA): TGTGCCAGCAGTGAGAGGGGGATGAACTATGGCTACACCTTC. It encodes CASSERGMNYGYTF.

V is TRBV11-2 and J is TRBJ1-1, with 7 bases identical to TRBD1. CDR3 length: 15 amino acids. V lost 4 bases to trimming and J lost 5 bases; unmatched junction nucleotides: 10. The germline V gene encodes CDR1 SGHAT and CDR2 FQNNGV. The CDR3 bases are TGTGCCAGCAGCTCGCCCCAGGGGGTCCTAACTGAAGCTTTCTTT. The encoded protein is CASSSPQGVLTEAFF. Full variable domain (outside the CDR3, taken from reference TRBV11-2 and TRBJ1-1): EAGVAQSPRYKIIEKRQSVAFWCNPISGHATLYWYQQILGQGPKLLIQFQNNGVVDDSQLPKDRFSAERLKGVDSTLKIQPAKLEDSAVYLCASSSPQGVLTEAFFGQGTRLTVV.

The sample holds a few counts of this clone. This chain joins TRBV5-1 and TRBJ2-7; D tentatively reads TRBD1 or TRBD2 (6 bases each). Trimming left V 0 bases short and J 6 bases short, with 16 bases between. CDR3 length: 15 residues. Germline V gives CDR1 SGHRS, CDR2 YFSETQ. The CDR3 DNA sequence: TGCGCCAGCAGCTTGGTAGGGGCCAGGGGAGGCGAGCAGTACTTC. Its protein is CASSLVGARGGEQYF. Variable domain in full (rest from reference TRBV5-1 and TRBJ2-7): KAGVTQTPRYLIKTRGQQVTLSCSPISGHRSVSWYQQTPGQGLQFLFEYFSETQRNKGNFPGRFSGRQFSNSRSEMNVSTLELGDSALYLCASSLVGARGGEQYFGPGTRLTVT.

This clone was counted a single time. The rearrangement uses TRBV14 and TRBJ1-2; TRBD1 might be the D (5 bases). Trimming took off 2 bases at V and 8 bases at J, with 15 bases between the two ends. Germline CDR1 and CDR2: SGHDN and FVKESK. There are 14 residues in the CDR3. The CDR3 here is CASSQYGGTGGYTF. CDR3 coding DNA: TGTGCCAGCAGCCAATATGGAGGGACTGGCGGCTACACCTTC.